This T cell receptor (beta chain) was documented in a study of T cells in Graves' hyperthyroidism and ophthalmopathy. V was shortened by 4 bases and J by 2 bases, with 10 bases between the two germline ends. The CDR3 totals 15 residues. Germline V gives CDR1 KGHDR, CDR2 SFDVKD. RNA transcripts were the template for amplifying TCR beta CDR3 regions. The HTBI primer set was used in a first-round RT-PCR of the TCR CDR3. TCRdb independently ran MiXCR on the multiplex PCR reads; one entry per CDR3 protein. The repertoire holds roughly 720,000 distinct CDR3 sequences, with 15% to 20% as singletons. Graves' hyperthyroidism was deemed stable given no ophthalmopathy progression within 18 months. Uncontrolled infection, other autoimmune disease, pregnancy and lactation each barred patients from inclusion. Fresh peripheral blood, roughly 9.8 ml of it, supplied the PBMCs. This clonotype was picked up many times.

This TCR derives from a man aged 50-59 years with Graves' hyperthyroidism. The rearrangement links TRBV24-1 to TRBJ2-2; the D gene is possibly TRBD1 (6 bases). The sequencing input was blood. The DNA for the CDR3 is TGTGCCACCAGTGAAGGACAGCCTAACACCGGGGAGCTGTTTTTT. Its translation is CATSEGQPNTGELFF.